This TCR beta chain was observed in a study of blood T cell repertoires in COVID-19. The overall study: The origin of the acute and convalescent COVID-19 samples was the United States, Italy and Spain. Sample material is recorded as cDNA or gDNA derived from T cells, B-cell-depleted T cells, or PBMCs.

This CDR3 has 14 residues. The germline V gene encodes CDR1 MNHEY and CDR2 SMNVEV (reference sequence). Trimming removed 6 bases from V and 2 bases from J; junction bases left unmatched: 6. Source study methods: Amplifying reference gene primers gave estimates of nucleated cell counts. Profiling relied on immunoSEQ multiplex PCR, and the TCRdb table lists in-frame clones only, not all of them. D and trimming come from the DNA, and the V and J calls and clone size come from that table. The profile shows approximately 210,000 clones, approximately 85% of them singletons. This chain uses TRBV27 with TRBJ2-7, with 8 nucleotides matching TRBD1. The material sequenced was peripheral blood. The TCR was taken from a woman aged 45-65 years with active or convalescent COVID-19. The CDR3 here is CASSPWTGPYEQYF. The CDR3 DNA is TGTGCCAGCAGCCCCTGGACAGGGCCCTACGAGCAGTACTTC.